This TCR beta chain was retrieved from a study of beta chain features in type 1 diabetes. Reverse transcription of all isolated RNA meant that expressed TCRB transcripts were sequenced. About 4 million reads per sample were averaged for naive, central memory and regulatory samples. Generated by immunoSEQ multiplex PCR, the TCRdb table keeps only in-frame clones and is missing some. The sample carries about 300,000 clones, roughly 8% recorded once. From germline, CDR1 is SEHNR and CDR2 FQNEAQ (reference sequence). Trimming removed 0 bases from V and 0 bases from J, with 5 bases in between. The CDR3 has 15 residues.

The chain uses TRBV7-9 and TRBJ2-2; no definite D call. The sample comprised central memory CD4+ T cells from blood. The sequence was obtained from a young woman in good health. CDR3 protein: CASSLAQTNTGELFF. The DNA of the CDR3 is TGTGCCAGCAGCTTAGCTCAGACGAACACCGGGGAGCTGTTTTTT.